A single sample gave rise to the 26 T cell receptor beta chains below, sequenced in a study of blood T cells in healthy people across ages. The use of a sample-barcoded 5' primer and a J-beta primer mix characterized a second PCR of about 6 to 11 cycles. TCRdb passed the 5' RACE reads through MiXCR, listing each CDR3 protein once. The sample records roughly 900,000 distinct CDR3 sequences, less than 35% being singletons. The sequenced sample was blood. The receptors were gathered from a woman older than 75 in good health.

This clonotype has at least ten counts. The gene calls are TRBV21-1 and TRBJ2-5; the table's D call of TRBD2 was not tested on the DNA. TRBV21-1 is assigned pseudogene status. The CDR3 sequence is 16 residues long. The CDR3 nucleotides read TGTGCCAGCAGCATGATAGCGGGGGAAGAACAAGAGACCCAGTACTTC. Its protein product is CASSMIAGEEQETQYF.

Only a few counts were recorded for this clonotype. V gene TRBV3-1 combines with J gene TRBJ1-6; no reliable D call. The CDR3 runs 14 residues. V was pared by 1 base and J by 5 bases, with 6 bases between. From germline, CDR1 is LGHDT and CDR2 YNNKEL (reference sequence). CDR3 sequence (DNA): TGTGCCAGCAGCCAAGCTACCGATAATTCACCCCTCCACTTT. Protein sequence: CASSQATDNSPLHF. Based on the CDR3 plus reference TRBV3-1 and TRBJ1-6, the full variable domain is DTAVSQTPKYLVTQMGNDKSIKCEQNLGHDTMYWYKQDSKKFLKIMFSYNNKELIINETVPNRFSPKSPDKAHLNLHINSLELGDSAVYFCASSQATDNSPLHFGNGTRLTVT.

This chain joins TRBV20-1 and TRBJ1-2; D is undetermined. Trimming pared 0 bases from V and 2 bases from J, leaving 7 bases between. The CDR3 runs 13 residues. Per germline, CDR1 DFQATT and CDR2 SNEGSKA (reference sequence). The CDR3: CSARDWPNYGYTF. In DNA, the CDR3 is TGCAGTGCTAGAGATTGGCCAAACTATGGCTACACCTTC.

The chain combines TRBV7-2 with TRBJ2-4; TRBD1 matches at 7 bases. V was clipped by 0 bases and J by 12 bases; unmatched bases: 5. Germline-derived CDR1 and CDR2 are SGHTA and FQGNSA. The CDR3 runs 13 residues. CDR3 loop: CASSLADRVSQYF. Here the CDR3 DNA reads TGTGCCAGCAGCTTAGCCGACAGGGTATCTCAGTACTTC.

This clonotype occurred many times. The chain is built from TRBV7-2 and TRBJ2-5, with 12 nucleotides matching TRBD2. V lost 1 base, J lost 4 bases, and 13 bases stayed unmatched. The CDR3 loop spans 19 amino acids. The V gene's germline CDR1 is SGHTA and CDR2 FQGNSA. The CDR3 loop reads CASSLGALAGGGPRETQYF. The CDR3 bases are TGTGCCAGCAGCTTAGGGGCGCTAGCGGGGGGGGGACCAAGAGAGACCCAGTACTTC.

This clonotype appeared a few times. Just one base apart from a much larger clone, this may be a read error. The chain uses TRBV6-2 or TRBV6-3 and TRBJ2-5; D remains ambiguous. Germline CDR1 reads MNHEY; CDR2 reads SVGEGT. V lost 4 bases and J lost 7, with 19 bases in between. The CDR3 spans 15 residues. The CDR3 coding sequence is TGTGCCAGCAGTTCCATCTCAACGGTGAGAGGGACCCAGTACTTC. It encodes CASSSISTVRGTQYF.

This clonotype was recorded many times. V and J are TRBV20-1 and TRBJ2-1; TRBD2 might be the D (5 bases). The V end lost 3 bases, the J end lost 3 bases, and 12 bases lay between the germline ends. The CDR3 is 14 amino acids. CDR1 DFQATT and CDR2 SNEGSKA come from the germline V gene (reference sequence). This chain's CDR3 is CSASVTGIYNEQFF. In DNA form, the CDR3 reads TGCAGTGCTAGCGTTACGGGGATCTACAATGAGCAGTTCTTC.

The genes are TRBV5-1 and TRBJ2-4, with 9 bases fitting TRBD2. The DNA matches TRBJ2-7 better at its end, which makes the J call doubtful. The CDR3 contains 17 residues. Germline V gives CDR1 SGHRS, CDR2 YFSETQ. The CDR3 protein is CASSGPGGAGGFNEQYF. CDR3 DNA: TGCGCCAGCAGCGGCCCAGGGGGAGCGGGGGGATTCAACGAGCAGTACTTC.

The chain employs TRBV12-3 or TRBV12-4 and TRBJ2-1, with TRBD2 matching over 14 bases. This CDR3 comprises 17 residues. The junction had 14 bases not matched to a gene; V was cut back by 6 bases and J by 10 bases. The CDR3: CASSPGTSGGRGGEQFF. Here the CDR3 DNA reads TGTGCCAGCAGCCCCGGGACTAGCGGGGGCCGGGGTGGGGAGCAGTTCTTC.

The chain links TRBV7-2 to TRBJ1-3, with TRBD1 matching over 9 bases. The CDR3 has 17 residues. The germline CDR1 and CDR2 sequences are SGHTA and FQGNSA. With 1 base clipped from V and 5 bases from J, the junction kept 9 bases outside the gene matches. CDR3 in amino acids: CASSLVLDRGGRNTIYF. CDR3 bases: TGTGCCAGCAGCTTAGTTTTGGACAGGGGTGGCCGAAACACCATATATTTT.

Remarks on this clonotype: The junction differs from germline at one of its ends, possibly a read error. V usage is TRBV2 and J usage is TRBJ2-1; D perhaps matches TRBD1 (7 bases). Germline CDR1 reads SNHLY; CDR2 reads FYNNEI. This CDR3 contains 15 residues. CDR3 bases: TGTGCCGGCAGGGGGGACGCGAGCTCCTACAATGAGCAGTTCTTC. Translating it yields CAGRGDASSYNEQFF.

Concerning this clonotype: This could be a read error, since a much larger clone is one nucleotide away. The chain joins TRBV5-1 to TRBJ2-6, with D possibly TRBD1 on 5 matching bases. The CDR3 spans 17 residues. Germline-derived CDR1 and CDR2 are SGHRS and YFSETQ. The CDR3 loop is CASTVTTGRSGANALTF. As DNA, the CDR3 is TGCGCCAGCACCGTAACGACCGGACGGTCTGGGGCCAACGCCCTGACTTTC.

This clonotype was seen only once. A read error may account for a junction end that differs from germline. CDR3 in DNA: TGTGCCAGCAGCTTAGAGGAGTTGGGTTCACCCCGCCACTTT. Protein sequence: CASSLEELGSPRHF. This chain joins TRBV11-3 and TRBJ1-6; no reliable D call. CDR1 is SGHNT, CDR2 YENEEA, per germline. The CDR3 contains 14 residues.

V gene TRBV6-2 or TRBV6-3 combines with J gene TRBJ1-5; D call uncertain. The germline V gene encodes CDR1 MNHEY and CDR2 SVGEGT. V was trimmed by 6 bases and J by 1 base, leaving 7 bases between them. The CDR3 runs 13 residues. CDR3 sequence: CASRTSSNQPQHF. The CDR3 DNA reads as TGTGCCAGCAGAACCAGCAGCAATCAGCCCCAGCATTTT.

There are many counts of this clonotype. V gene TRBV7-2 combines with J gene TRBJ2-1; D not certain. This CDR3 contains 13 residues. Germline CDR1 and CDR2: SGHTA and FQGNSA. Trimming left V 5 bases short and J 5 bases short, with 10 bases between. CDR3 DNA: TGTGCCAGCAGCCCTTCCAGAGACAATGAGCAGTTCTTC. Translated, it gives CASSPSRDNEQFF.

The CDR3 DNA sequence: TGCGCCAGCAGCAGGACAGAGCTCGAACCCTATGGCTACACCTTC. This encodes CASSRTELEPYGYTF. The rearrangement joins TRBV5-1 to TRBJ1-2; weak D call: TRBD1 (6 bases). The CDR3 runs to 15 residues. V was clipped by 4 bases and J by 4 bases, with 17 bases between them. CDR1 is SGHRS and CDR2 is YFSETQ in the germline V gene.

The chain couples TRBV5-5 to TRBJ2-5; the match to TRBD2 covers 11 bases. Germline CDR1 is SGHKS and CDR2 is YYEKEE (reference sequence). The CDR3 runs to 17 residues. V shed 6 bases, J shed 3 bases, and the junction held 13 bases outside the gene matches. The CDR3 loop is CASILGVSGGAKETQYF. DNA of the CDR3: TGTGCCAGCATCTTAGGGGTTAGCGGGGGGGCCAAAGAGACCCAGTACTTC.

The table lists this clonotype with many counts. The chain is built from TRBV29-1 and TRBJ2-7; 7 bases agree with TRBD2. This CDR3 spans 14 amino acids. Trimming took 3 bases from V and 1 from J; bases not matched to a gene: 6. The V gene's germline CDR1 is SQVTM and CDR2 ANQGSEA. CDR3 nucleotide sequence: TGCAGCGTTGAGGGCGGGGGAAGGTCCTACGAGCAGTACTTC. It codes for CSVEGGGRSYEQYF.

This clonotype appeared many times. The rearrangement joins TRBV20-1 to TRBJ2-1, with D unresolved. The CDR3 is made up of 15 amino acids. Germline V gene sequence: CDR1 DFQATT, CDR2 SNEGSKA (reference sequence). With 5 bases removed from V and 0 bases from J, the gap between germline ends came to 14 bases. The CDR3 DNA reads TGCAGTGCTTCCGGGCGAAGGAGCTCCTACAATGAGCAGTTCTTC. It codes for CSASGRRSSYNEQFF.

Many counts were recorded for this clonotype. This sequence joins TRBV7-2 and TRBJ1-2; D possibly corresponds to TRBD1 (6 bases). V was trimmed by 5 bases and J by 4 bases, leaving 20 bases between them. CDR1 is SGHTA, CDR2 FQGNSA, per germline. The CDR3 is 16 residues long. The DNA for the CDR3 is TGTGCCAGCAGCCCGAGTCGGGACACCGCCCTCTATGGCTACACCTTC. This sequence encodes CASSPSRDTALYGYTF.

In this sample, this clonotype turned up many times. V gene TRBV7-2 combines with J gene TRBJ2-1; D is perhaps TRBD2 (6 bases). Germline lookup yields CDR1 SGHTA and CDR2 FQGNSA. V lost 8 bases, J lost 8 bases, and 16 bases lay in between. There are 13 residues in the CDR3. In DNA form, the CDR3 reads TGTGCCAGCGGCGGGGCCTCCAGGCATGAGCAGTTCTTC. Translated: CASGGASRHEQFF.

The rearrangement joins TRBV19 to TRBJ2-3; D might be TRBD2 (6 bases). This CDR3 is 15 amino acids long. Looked up from germline, CDR1 is LNHDA and CDR2 is SQIVND (reference sequence). Trimming left V 5 bases short and J 3 bases short, with 15 bases between. The CDR3 protein is CASSHAGRRTDTQYF. CDR3 in DNA: TGTGCCAGTAGTCATGCGGGAAGGCGTACAGATACGCAGTATTTT.

This rearrangement joins TRBV12-3 or TRBV12-4 to TRBJ2-5; 8 bases line up with TRBD1. Judging by the DNA end, TRBJ2-7 fits better; the J call may be wrong. The CDR3 covers 14 residues. The CDR3 loop is CASSWTGKSYEQYF. For the CDR3, the DNA is TGTGCCAGCAGTTGGACAGGGAAGAGTTACGAGCAGTACTTC.

This clonotype has a count of ten or more. V usage is TRBV3-1 and J usage is TRBJ2-1, with a weak D call TRBD2 (5 bases). The V end was cut by 0 bases, the J end by 9 bases, with 12 bases between. CDR3 length: 14 amino acids. The germline V gene has CDR1 LGHDT and CDR2 YNNKEL (reference sequence). CDR3 sequence: CASSQDSSSVEQFF. In DNA, the CDR3 is TGTGCCAGCAGCCAAGATTCTAGCTCGGTTGAGCAGTTCTTC.

The gene calls are TRBV7-2 and TRBJ2-3; either TRBD1 or TRBD2 may fit D (5 bases each). The CDR3 runs to 13 residues. With 5 bases removed from V and 7 bases from J, the gap between germline ends came to 13 bases. Per germline, CDR1 SGHTA and CDR2 FQGNSA. The DNA for the CDR3 is TGTGCCAGCAGCCTGAACTGGGGGAATACGCAGTATTTT. Translated, it gives CASSLNWGNTQYF. Based on the CDR3 plus reference TRBV7-2 and TRBJ2-3, the full variable domain is GAGVSQSPSNKVTEKGKDVELRCDPISGHTALYWYRQSLGQGLEFLIYFQGNSAPDKSGLPSDRFSAERTGGSVSTLTIQRTQQEDSAVYLCASSLNWGNTQYFGPGTRLTVL.

V gene TRBV4-3 combines with J gene TRBJ2-2; 10 nucleotides match TRBD1. There are 17 residues in the CDR3. V lost 1 base to trimming and J lost 4 bases; unmatched junction nucleotides: 6. CDR1 and CDR2 from the germline V gene are LGHNA and YSLEER. The CDR3 reads CASSQGPGTGVTGELFF. The CDR3 DNA is TGCGCCAGCAGCCAAGGACCCGGGACAGGGGTCACCGGGGAGCTGTTTTTT.